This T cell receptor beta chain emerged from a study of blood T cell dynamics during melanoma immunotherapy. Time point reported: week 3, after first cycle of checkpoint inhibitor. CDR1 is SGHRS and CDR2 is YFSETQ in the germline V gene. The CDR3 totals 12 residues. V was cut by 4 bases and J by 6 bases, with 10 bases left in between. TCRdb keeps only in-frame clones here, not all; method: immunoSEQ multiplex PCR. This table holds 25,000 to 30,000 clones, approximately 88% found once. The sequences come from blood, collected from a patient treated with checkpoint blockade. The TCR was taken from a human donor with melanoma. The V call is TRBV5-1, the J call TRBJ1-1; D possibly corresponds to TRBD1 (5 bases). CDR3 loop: CASSHTGAEAFF. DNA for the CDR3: TGCGCCAGCAGCCATACAGGCGCTGAAGCTTTCTTT. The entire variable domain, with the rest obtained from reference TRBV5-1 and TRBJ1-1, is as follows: KAGVTQTPRYLIKTRGQQVTLSCSPISGHRSVSWYQQTPGQGLQFLFEYFSETQRNKGNFPGRFSGRQFSNSRSEMNVSTLELGDSALYLCASSHTGAEAFFGQGTRLTVV.